These 20 T cell receptor beta chains share one sample of origin, sequenced in a study of early T cells in non-severe SARS-CoV-2 infection. TCRdb fed the 5' RACE reads into MiXCR, producing one record per CDR3 protein. The table includes about 50,000 distinct CDR3 sequences, about 6.5% detected once. Sample: whole blood, taken at baseline. Receptors were obtained from an adult who was a healthcare worker with PCR-confirmed SARS-CoV-2 infection or an uninfected control (not recorded which).

This clonotype was observed many times. This chain uses TRBV19 with TRBJ1-4, with D tentatively TRBD1 (5 bases). The CDR3 extends over 17 amino acids. V was pared by 2 bases and J by 0 bases, with 13 bases between. Germline V CDR1 and CDR2: LNHDA, SQIVND (reference sequence). CDR3 region: CASSISEGITTNEKLFF. Written as DNA, the CDR3 is TGTGCCAGTAGTATATCCGAGGGGATTACAACTAATGAAAAACTGTTTTTT.

This clonotype was counted between two and nine times. The chain recombines TRBV20-1 with TRBJ2-7, with 9 positions matching TRBD1. With 3 bases clipped from V and 5 bases from J, the junction kept 14 bases outside the gene matches. The CDR3 totals 16 residues. Per germline, CDR1 DFQATT and CDR2 SNEGSKA (reference sequence). The CDR3 region has the DNA TGCAGTGCTAGTACCGGGACAGGGTGGATTAGGGACGAGCAGTACTTC. Residues: CSASTGTGWIRDEQYF.

Ten or more counts support this clonotype. The V gene is TRBV29-1, the J gene TRBJ2-3; D gene uncertain. This CDR3 is 14 amino acids long. V gave up 1 base and J gave up 0 bases, with 8 bases separating them. From germline, CDR1 is SQVTM and CDR2 ANQGSEA. The CDR3 sequence: CSVEGVTSTDTQYF. The CDR3 DNA reads TGCAGCGTTGAAGGGGTGACCAGCACAGATACGCAGTATTTT.

This clonotype was counted many times. This chain joins TRBV24-1 and TRBJ2-1, with D uncertain. Between the trimmed V and J ends, which lost 4 bases and 3 bases, there was a span of 6 bases. CDR3 length: 13 amino acids. Germline V gives CDR1 KGHDR, CDR2 SFDVKD. Here the CDR3 reads CATSDRNYNEQFF. CDR3 nucleotides: TGTGCCACCAGTGACCGTAACTACAATGAGCAGTTCTTC.

The chain combines TRBV4-2 with TRBJ1-2, with TRBD1 matching 7 bases. The CDR3 spans 15 residues. J gave up 5 bases and V 3 bases, and 9 bases lay outside the gene matches. Germline V gene sequence: CDR1 LGHNA, CDR2 YNFKEQ. CDR3: CASSQGHRGLYGYTF. CDR3 bases: TGTGCCAGCAGCCAGGGTCACAGGGGCCTTTATGGCTACACCTTC.

This clonotype came up many times. The rearrangement joins TRBV7-9 to TRBJ1-1, with 9 bases aligning to TRBD1. The germline CDR1 and CDR2 sequences are SEHNR and FQNEAQ (reference sequence). The CDR3 is 14 amino acids. After removal of 11 bases from V and 4 bases from J, the junction contained 11 bases not matched to a gene. CDR3: CAGQGDRASTEAFF. DNA for the CDR3: TGTGCCGGTCAAGGGGACAGGGCCTCCACTGAAGCTTTCTTT.

In its sample, this clonotype was seen many times. This chain joins TRBV4-3 and TRBJ1-4; D not resolved. This CDR3 is 15 amino acids long. Looked up from germline, CDR1 is LGHNA and CDR2 is YSLEER. Trimming left V 1 base short and J 4 bases short, with 10 bases between. CDR3 sequence reads: CASSQGRAINEKLFF. DNA for the CDR3: TGCGCCAGCAGCCAAGGACGAGCTATTAATGAAAAACTGTTTTTT.

There are a few counts of this clonotype. V usage is TRBV6-6 and J usage is TRBJ1-6, with D possibly TRBD1 on 5 matching bases. The length of the CDR3 is 17 residues. The V end was cut by 0 bases, the J end by 4 bases, with 13 bases between. Germline assignment: CDR1 MNHNY and CDR2 SVGAGI (reference sequence). The CDR3 here is CASSYSMGRGYNSPLHF. The DNA of the CDR3 is TGTGCCAGCAGTTACTCGATGGGGAGGGGTTATAATTCACCCCTCCACTTT.

The table lists this clonotype with many counts. The CDR3 reads CASSEGAGANVLTF. The CDR3 bases are TGTGCCAGCAGTGAGGGGGCAGGGGCCAACGTCCTGACTTTC. The chain couples TRBV27 to TRBJ2-6, with 7 positions matching TRBD1. In germline, CDR1 is MNHEY, CDR2 SMNVEV (reference sequence). The CDR3 covers 14 residues. With V trimmed by 5 bases and J by 4 bases, 2 bases remained unmatched.

In this sample, this clonotype turned up many times. This CDR3 is CASSPGGGANYGYTF. The CDR3 DNA is TGTGCCAGCTCACCAGGTGGCGGGGCTAACTATGGCTACACCTTC. The V and J genes are TRBV18 and TRBJ1-2; D gene uncertain. Germline V gene data show CDR1 as KGHSH and CDR2 as LQKENI. The CDR3 contains 15 residues. Trimming removed 2 bases at V and 0 bases at J, with 10 bases between.

The chain joins TRBV20-1 to TRBJ1-1; D gene ambiguous. The V and J ends lost 4 bases and 10 bases respectively, with 16 bases between them. CDR1 is DFQATT, CDR2 SNEGSKA, per germline (reference sequence). The CDR3 runs to 12 residues. CDR3 DNA: TGCAGTGCTACTTCAGTGGGAGTATTAGCTTTCTTT. Protein sequence: CSATSVGVLAFF.

This clonotype appeared many times. The chain uses TRBV6-5 and TRBJ1-1; D is uncertain. This CDR3 has 14 amino acids. The germline gives CDR1 MNHEY, CDR2 SVGAGI. V lost 0 bases and J lost 3, with 8 bases in between. The CDR3 protein is CASSYSDPYTEAFF. The CDR3 DNA reads TGTGCCAGCAGTTACTCGGACCCTTACACTGAAGCTTTCTTT.

This clonotype was observed a handful of times. V and J are TRBV7-9 and TRBJ2-7; D ambiguous. The length of the CDR3 is 15 residues. Germline assignment: CDR1 SEHNR and CDR2 FQNEAQ (reference sequence). Trimming stripped 4 bases from V and 2 bases from J, with 15 bases between. CDR3 region: CASSSRNEAPYEQYF. CDR3 DNA sequence: TGTGCCAGCAGCTCTAGGAATGAGGCCCCCTACGAGCAGTACTTC.

This clonotype was seen many times. The chain combines TRBV10-3 with TRBJ1-2; possibly TRBD1 for D (6 bases). V shed 7 bases and J shed 8 bases, with 17 bases lying between them. The CDR3 spans 13 residues. CDR1 and CDR2 from the germline V gene are ENHRY and SYGVKD. CDR3 nucleotide sequence: TGTGCCATCAAAAGTTGGGGGCAGTGGGGCTACACCTTC. Translating it yields CAIKSWGQWGYTF.

CDR3: CASSPISTDTQYF. Here the CDR3 DNA reads TGTGCCAGCAGCCCCATTAGCACAGATACGCAGTATTTT. This chain uses TRBV7-9 with TRBJ2-3; D not resolved. The ends were cut back, 5 bases at V and 0 bases at J, with 6 bases in the middle. Germline assignment: CDR1 SEHNR and CDR2 FQNEAQ (reference sequence). This CDR3 region has 13 residues.

This clonotype was found many times. The chain couples TRBV12-3 or TRBV12-4 to TRBJ2-5, with D perhaps TRBD2 (6 bases). V lost 0 bases and J lost 4, with 15 bases in between. The CDR3 extends over 16 amino acids. The CDR3 nucleotides read TGTGCCAGCAGTTTAGCCCGCCAGTTGGGAGGAGAGACCCAGTACTTC. Its translation is CASSLARQLGGETQYF.

This clonotype was seen repeatedly, ten times or more. At one end, the junction sequence differs from germline, possibly due to a read error. The rearrangement uses TRBV18 and TRBJ2-2; 13 bases are shared with TRBD2. This CDR3 spans 17 amino acids. The germline V gene encodes CDR1 KGHSH and CDR2 LQKENI. This chain's CDR3 is CASSPGTSGAKTGELFF. The CDR3, as DNA: TGTGCCAGCTCACCAGGGACTAGCGGGGCGAAAACCGGGGAGCTGTTTTTT.

This clonotype was picked up many times. The chain combines TRBV7-8 with TRBJ2-5; D possibly corresponds to TRBD2 (5 bases). The CDR3 extends over 18 amino acids. Germline CDR1 and CDR2: SGHVS and FQNEAQ. V dropped 1 base and J dropped 2 bases, with 20 bases sitting between them. This CDR3 reads CASSLVGWLGSRQETQYF. CDR3 DNA: TGTGCCAGCAGCTTAGTCGGGTGGCTGGGGAGTCGACAAGAGACCCAGTACTTC.

This clonotype was seen a handful of times. This sequence joins TRBV12-3 or TRBV12-4 and TRBJ2-3; 7 bases match TRBD1. With V trimmed by 8 bases and J by 3 bases, 5 bases remained unmatched. The CDR3 is 13 amino acids. CDR3 protein: CASLGGLTDTQYF. The CDR3 bases are TGTGCCAGCTTAGGGGGCCTAACAGATACGCAGTATTTT.

The sample holds many counts of this clonotype. The chain recombines TRBV7-2 with TRBJ2-2; no definite D call. Trimming removed 5 bases at V and 2 bases at J, with 12 bases between. The CDR3 runs 15 residues. The germline V gene has CDR1 SGHTA and CDR2 FQGNSA. CDR3 loop: CASSTRTLNTGELFF. Written as DNA, the CDR3 is TGTGCCAGCAGCACTCGAACTTTAAACACCGGGGAGCTGTTTTTT.